These 15 T cell receptor beta chains share one sample of origin, sequenced in a study of blood T cells in healthy people across ages. A second roughly 6 to 12 cycle PCR used barcoded and J-beta primers. TCRdb processed the 5' RACE reads anew with MiXCR; each CDR3 protein has one entry. The sample records some 800,000 distinct CDR3 sequences, just under 25% being singletons. These same data were also listed under a study on T cells of mothers and their children.

Source material: blood. These receptor sequences come from a boy between 10 and 17 years old in good health.

CDR3 residues: CASSLSPGLIDYEQYF. The CDR3 DNA is TGTGCCAGCAGCTTAAGTCCGGGGCTGATTGACTACGAGCAGTACTTC. This chain links TRBV7-9 with TRBJ2-5; possibly TRBD1 or TRBD2 for D (5 bases each). Gene TRBJ2-7 matches the end of the DNA better, so the J call may be wrong. This CDR3 is built from 16 residues. Germline CDR1 is SEHNR and CDR2 is FQNEAQ (reference sequence).

The table lists this clonotype with a few counts. This rearrangement joins TRBV4-3 to TRBJ2-6; D possibly corresponds to TRBD1 (7 bases). CDR3 length: 19 residues. Trimming took 0 bases from V and 4 from J, leaving 19 bases between them. Germline CDR1 reads LGHNA; CDR2 reads YSLEER. The CDR3 is CASSQDLTFQGGGANVLTF. In nucleotides, the CDR3 is TGCGCCAGCAGCCAAGATCTAACGTTTCAGGGGGGCGGGGCCAACGTCCTGACTTTC.

This clonotype has just a few counts. V and J are TRBV20-1 and TRBJ1-1, with 9 bases that match TRBD1. This CDR3 region has 17 residues. Germline CDR1 and CDR2: DFQATT and SNEGSKA (reference sequence). The V gene end was trimmed by 0 bases and the J gene end by 4 bases; junction bases not matched to a gene: 12. Here the CDR3 DNA reads TGCAGTGCTAGAGATGTTCGGACAGGGGCGGGAGGCACTGAAGCTTTCTTT. Its protein is CSARDVRTGAGGTEAFF.

This clonotype was seen a few times. The chain combines TRBV9 with TRBJ2-5, with 7 bases identical to TRBD1. Trimming at V came to 0 bases and at J to 5 bases, leaving 4 bases not matched to a gene. The V gene's germline CDR1 is SGDLS and CDR2 YYNGEE. The CDR3 length is 14 residues. This CDR3 is CASSVAGRGETQYF. The CDR3, as DNA: TGTGCCAGCAGCGTAGCTGGCAGGGGGGAGACCCAGTACTTC. Supplemented by reference TRBV9 and TRBJ2-5, the full variable domain reads DSGVTQTPKHLITATGQRVTLRCSPRSGDLSVYWYQQSLDQGLQFLIQYYNGEERAKGNILERFSAQQFPDLHSELNLSSLELGDSALYFCASSVAGRGETQYFGPGTRLLVL.

This clonotype was recorded once. CDR3 sequence: CSAPWGRPYNEQFF. For the CDR3, the DNA is TGCAGTGCTCCCTGGGGGCGGCCCTACAATGAGCAGTTCTTC. The chain is built from TRBV20-1 and TRBJ2-1; D might be TRBD1 (6 bases). The germline CDR1 and CDR2 sequences are DFQATT and SNEGSKA (reference sequence). The V end was cut by 5 bases, the J end by 2 bases, with 13 bases between. There are 14 residues in the CDR3.

CDR3: CASSLGDSSCGLFF. The CDR3 DNA reads TGTGCCAGCAGCCTAGGCGACTCATCGTGTGGACTGTTTTTT. The chain joins TRBV12-3 or TRBV12-4 to TRBJ1-4; D gene unclear. The V end was cut by 6 bases, the J end by 13 bases, with 21 bases between. This CDR3 is 14 amino acids long.

This clonotype showed up just a few times. This chain connects TRBV14 to TRBJ2-1; D uncertain. The tail of the sequence fits TRBJ2-7 better, so the J call may be wrong. Germline CDR1 reads SGHDN; CDR2 reads FVKESK. The CDR3 totals 17 residues. The CDR3 spells CASSQEWEWDRTYEQYF. DNA of the CDR3: TGTGCCAGCAGCCAAGAATGGGAATGGGATCGTACCTACGAGCAGTACTTC.

The chain uses TRBV7-2 and TRBJ2-1, with D maybe TRBD1 (5 bases). This CDR3 contains 12 residues. Trimming removed 5 bases from V and 5 bases from J, with 7 bases in between. Germline V lookup: CDR1 SGHTA, CDR2 FQGNSA. The CDR3 protein is CASSLQDNEQFF. The DNA for the CDR3 is TGTGCCAGCAGCCTACAGGACAATGAGCAGTTCTTC.

This clonotype came up a few times. The chain joins TRBV21-1 to TRBJ1-5. TRBV21-1 is classified as a pseudogene. The CDR3 sequence is 15 residues long. The CDR3 DNA reads as TGTGCCAGCAGCCCGCAGGCGGTTCGGGGTCAGCCCCAGCATTTT. Its protein product is CASSPQAVRGQPQHF.

This clonotype was seen ten or more times. The rearrangement links TRBV7-2 to TRBJ1-2; D unresolved. Trimming shortened V by 5 bases and J by 4 bases, and 14 bases separated the two germline ends. The germline CDR1 and CDR2 sequences are SGHTA and FQGNSA. This CDR3 has 14 amino acids. CDR3 sequence: CASSAREGAYGYTF. CDR3 nucleotide sequence: TGTGCCAGCAGCGCCCGCGAAGGCGCCTATGGCTACACCTTC. The whole variable domain, remainder taken from reference TRBV7-2 and TRBJ1-2, is GAGVSQSPSNKVTEKGKDVELRCDPISGHTALYWYRQSLGQGLEFLIYFQGNSAPDKSGLPSDRFSAERTGGSVSTLTIQRTQQEDSAVYLCASSAREGAYGYTFGSGTRLTVV.

CDR3 region: CASSLVAVSSYEQYF. The DNA for the CDR3 is TGTGCCAGCAGCTTAGTCGCGGTAAGCTCCTACGAGCAGTACTTC. This chain links TRBV11-2 with TRBJ2-7; unclear D gene. The CDR3 has 15 amino acids. Trimming pared 1 base from V and 0 bases from J, leaving 10 bases between. From germline, CDR1 is SGHAT and CDR2 FQNNGV.

This chain links TRBV4-3 with TRBJ2-1, with D unclear. The CDR3 totals 15 residues. Germline CDR1 and CDR2: LGHNA and YSLEER. V was shortened by 3 bases and J by 8 bases, with 17 bases between the two germline ends. This chain's CDR3 is CASSQELGSPYEQFF. DNA for the CDR3: TGCGCCAGCAGCCAGGAGCTGGGTAGCCCCTATGAGCAGTTCTTC.

This clonotype showed up just a few times. V usage is TRBV5-1 and J usage is TRBJ2-7; 8 bases map to TRBD1. There are 17 residues in the CDR3. With 0 bases clipped from V and 2 bases from J, the junction kept 10 bases outside the gene matches. CDR1 is SGHRS, CDR2 YFSETQ, per germline. Written as DNA, the CDR3 is TGCGCCAGCAGCTTGGGACTACAGGGGGTTTCTACCTACGAGCAGTACTTC. Its translation is CASSLGLQGVSTYEQYF.

This clonotype has only a few counts. The gene calls are TRBV5-1 and TRBJ2-1, with D unresolved. Germline values: CDR1 SGHRS, CDR2 YFSETQ. This CDR3 comprises 15 residues. Trimming shortened V by 0 bases and J by 4 bases, and 11 bases separated the two germline ends. The CDR3 sequence: CASSLVGNSYNEQFF. The CDR3 bases are TGCGCCAGCAGCTTGGTTGGGAATTCATACAATGAGCAGTTCTTC.

Ten or more counts support this clonotype. The chain employs TRBV7-3 and TRBJ2-3; D possibly matches TRBD1 or TRBD2 (6 bases each). Germline assignment: CDR1 SGHTA and CDR2 FQGTGA. Trimming removed 2 bases from V and 4 bases from J, with 13 bases in between. This CDR3 has 15 residues. This CDR3 is CASSLYGGGADTQYF. The CDR3 DNA reads TGTGCCAGCAGCTTATATGGGGGCGGGGCAGATACGCAGTATTTT.